This T cell receptor beta chain was sequenced during a study of cytomegalovirus exposure and HLA in healthy donors. The CDR3 is 15 amino acids. The ends lost 4 bases at V and 2 bases at J; junction bases unmatched: 7. Germline V gene sequence: CDR1 SGDLS, CDR2 YYNGEE. In its sample, this clone was seen a few times. Its antigen is not identified. Study-level results: Using a false discovery rate of 0.05, a later analysis showed that 16,000 or so TCR beta sequences were associated with HLA alleles. Earlier analysis yielded a pattern in which most TCR beta V segments were productive about 90% or about 30% of the time.

PCR employed 60 Vbeta and 13 Jbeta primers. TCRdb's copy holds only in-frame clones and misses some; the assay was immunoSEQ multiplex PCR. Of more than 90,000 clones detected, 65% to 75% appear once; the ten largest clones hold 4.8%. This chain joins TRBV9 and TRBJ2-3; 7 bases are a match to TRBD2. The sequence came from a man younger than 45 in good health and CMV-seropositive. Sequencing was done on a sample of PBMCs. CDR3 in amino acids: CASSPPGGNTDTQYF. The CDR3, as DNA: TGTGCCAGCAGCCCCCCCGGGGGGAACACAGATACGCAGTATTTT.